A single sample gave rise to the 12 T cell receptor beta chains below, sequenced in a study of T cell responses to AZD1222 COVID-19 vaccine. The table came from immunoSEQ multiplex PCR; TCRdb's copy has only in-frame clones and leaves some out. The sample lists around 130,000 clones; about 90% were seen once. This material consisted of peripheral blood, taken on day 0 of AZD1222 vaccination. These receptors came from an adult in good health.

This clone was counted a single time. V gene TRBV27 combines with J gene TRBJ1-1; no clear D. The germline CDR1 and CDR2 sequences are MNHEY and SMNVEV (reference sequence). V lost 3 bases, J lost 1 base, and 6 bases lay in between. The CDR3 has 13 amino acids. Here the CDR3 reads CASSFRRNTEAFF. The CDR3 bases are TGTGCCAGCAGTTTTAGGAGGAACACTGAAGCTTTCTTT.

The chain combines TRBV15 with TRBJ1-4; D not resolved. The length of the CDR3 is 16 residues. Germline-derived CDR1 and CDR2 are LNHNV and YYDKDF (reference sequence). Trimming removed 0 bases at V and 0 bases at J, with 8 bases between. The CDR3: CATSRESRATNEKLFF. The CDR3 bases are TGTGCCACCAGCAGAGAGTCCCGCGCAACTAATGAAAAACTGTTTTTT.

The chain uses TRBV30 and TRBJ1-6; 7 nucleotides match TRBD1. Germline V gives CDR1 GTSNPN, CDR2 SVGIG (reference sequence). This CDR3 is 15 amino acids long. V lost 1 base to trimming and J lost 3 bases; unmatched junction nucleotides: 3. The CDR3 region is CAWSAGTVYNSPLHF. The CDR3 nucleotides read TGTGCCTGGAGTGCCGGGACAGTCTATAATTCACCCCTCCACTTT.

The rearrangement uses TRBV5-5 and TRBJ1-5; weak D call: TRBD1 (5 bases). From germline, CDR1 is SGHKS and CDR2 YYEKEE (reference sequence). The CDR3 has 17 residues. The V end lost 1 base, the J end lost 1 base, and 15 bases lay between the germline ends. CDR3 sequence: CASSLWGDLGSNQPQHF. The DNA for the CDR3 is TGTGCCAGCAGCTTGTGGGGCGACCTGGGGAGCAATCAGCCCCAGCATTTT.

The genes are TRBV6-5 and TRBJ1-5, with D perhaps matching TRBD1 (6 bases). The CDR3 is made up of 13 amino acids. Germline values: CDR1 MNHEY, CDR2 SVGAGI. V was cut by 8 bases and J by 5 bases, with 13 bases left in between. The CDR3 sequence: CASATGGYQPQHF. The CDR3 nucleotides read TGTGCCAGCGCGACAGGAGGTTATCAGCCCCAGCATTTT.

The chain employs TRBV18 and TRBJ1-2; 8 nucleotides line up with TRBD1. From germline, CDR1 is KGHSH and CDR2 LQKENI. CDR3 length: 15 residues. V lost 6 bases and J lost 1; bases outside the gene matches: 7. The CDR3 is CASSASGQGNYGYTF. The CDR3 nucleotides are TGTGCCAGCTCCGCTTCCGGACAGGGTAACTATGGCTACACCTTC. The full variable domain, in which reference TRBV18 and TRBJ1-2 provide the parts outside the CDR3, is NAGVMQNPRHLVRRRGQEARLRCSPMKGHSHVYWYRQLPEEGLKFMVYLQKENIIDESGMPKERFSAEFPKEGPSILRIQQVVRGDSAAYFCASSASGQGNYGYTFGSGTRLTVV.

This clone appeared a few times. The J gene is TRBJ2-7, the V gene TRBV6-1, with TRBD2 as a possible D gene (5 bases). The CDR3 is 17 amino acids. Looked up from germline, CDR1 is MNHNS and CDR2 is SASEGT. Trimming stripped 1 base from V and 6 bases from J, with 22 bases between. The CDR3 nucleotides read TGTGCCAGCAGTGAAGAATTCGGGGTTCGTTCCGTTCGCGAGCAGTACTTC. This encodes CASSEEFGVRSVREQYF.

The chain links TRBV3-1 (or the pseudogene TRBV3-2) to TRBJ1-1, with 11 bases lining up with TRBD1. Trimming removed 5 bases from V and 5 bases from J; junction bases left unmatched: 7. In germline, CDR1 is LGHDT, CDR2 YNNKEL (reference sequence). The CDR3 contains 15 residues. CDR3 residues: CASSTRTGGLTEAFF. CDR3 DNA sequence: TGTGCCAGCAGCACACGGACAGGGGGCTTGACTGAAGCTTTCTTT.

This clone has a single count. V usage is TRBV11-2 and J usage is TRBJ1-6; D perhaps matches TRBD1 (5 bases). V was shortened by 8 bases and J by 8 bases, with 25 bases between the two germline ends. The CDR3 totals 17 residues. Germline CDR1 reads SGHAT; CDR2 reads FQNNGV. The CDR3 protein is CASAKPGLKKGHSPLHF. DNA for the CDR3: TGTGCCAGCGCGAAACCGGGACTCAAAAAAGGGCATTCACCCCTCCACTTT.

The CDR3 reads CAISESLNHGYTF. The DNA for the CDR3 is TGTGCCATCAGTGAGTCGTTGAACCATGGCTACACCTTC. The chain couples TRBV10-3 to TRBJ1-2; D is ambiguous. The CDR3 is 13 amino acids. CDR1 is ENHRY and CDR2 is SYGVKD in the germline V gene. Trimming stripped 0 bases from V and 6 bases from J, with 8 bases between.

This chain joins TRBV13 and TRBJ1-5; TRBD1 aligns across 11 bases. Trimming at V came to 6 bases and at J to 7 bases, leaving 5 bases not matched to a gene. CDR3 size: 14 residues. Germline assignment: CDR1 PRHDT and CDR2 FYEKMQ (reference sequence). CDR3: CASSLGQGAQPQHF. CDR3 nucleotide sequence: TGTGCCAGCAGTCTAGGACAGGGGGCACAGCCCCAGCATTTT.

J is TRBJ1-2 and V is TRBV5-4, with a tentative D call TRBD1 (5 bases). Germline CDR1 is SGHNT and CDR2 is YYREEE (reference sequence). V lost 0 bases, J lost 6 bases, and 15 bases lay in between. The CDR3 totals 15 residues. The DNA for the CDR3 is TGTGCCAGCAGCTTGGAGATGTCAGGGAGTAATGGCTACACCTTC. As protein: CASSLEMSGSNGYTF.